This note documents a single TCR beta chain sequence. All gene names here are mouse names. The read ends 4 residues before the CDR3 terminus; that terminus is restored from the germline J gene. RNA was extracted and reverse transcribed into cDNA as the sequencing template. The data were produced by immunoSEQ multiplex PCR, yet TCRdb's version contains in-frame clones alone and is incomplete. This set yields 290,000 or so clones and no singletons; the top ten hold more than 0.95%. The data are from a study of CD8+ T cells in alopecia areata. As for the study in general: Spontaneous alopecia affected the approximately 6-13-month-old C3H/HeJ graft donors, whose skin was transplanted to approximately 7-10-week-old female C3H/HeJ mice.

Sorting used CD4, CD8alpha, NKG2D, NKG2ACE and other markers on pooled cutaneous lymph node cells. The CDR3 covers 13 residues. The germline V gene has CDR1 FNHDT and CDR2 SITEND (reference sequence). Trimming removed 7 bases at V and 3 bases at J, with 11 bases between. This TCR derives from a C3H/HeJ mouse with alopecia areata. This line is of MHC haplotype H2-k. Source material: CD4+ T cells sorted from a lymph node. The chain is built from TRBV19 and TRBJ2-1; D perhaps matches TRBD1 (6 bases). This CDR3 reads CASQRTVYAEQFF. The CDR3 bases that were read are TGTGCCAGCCAAAGGACAGTCTATGCT.